What follows is one T cell receptor beta chain and its context. This clone's antigen is unknown. No base quality information exists; no much larger clone differs at one position. CDR1 and CDR2, looked up from the germline V gene (reference sequence), are LNHDA and SQIVND. The CDR3 runs 14 residues from the cysteine to the phenylalanine. Just the 42-base CDR3 DNA is kept, in frame starting at base 1. V trim: 1 base; J trim: 7 bases; unmatched bases: 2. The immunoSEQ Assay, a bias-controlled multiplex PCR, was used to amplify TCRbeta CDR3 regions from genomic DNA. In the source study's methods: The number of nucleated cells in each sample was estimated from the amplification of reference gene primers within the assay. To quantify the absolute abundance of each unique TCRbeta CDR3 rearrangement, sequence reads were collapsed and filtered. For each sample, productive Simpson clonality was calculated as the square root of Simpson's diversity index over productive rearrangements. TCRdb re-hosts the immuneACCESS table, in-frame sequences only. Its copies lack some clones; in the studies checked, an unresolved V gene accounts for under half of them, and the cause for the rest is not known. The DNA gave D and trimming, while V, J and clone size come from that table. The sample contains 91,000 or so clones, approximately 90% of them found a single time. Approximately 15% of the sample goes to the ten largest clones.

This entry comes from a study of blood T cell repertoires in COVID-19 (dated by TCRdb to the early 2020s). About the full investigation: Collaborator samples came from the United States, Italy and Spain and covered acute and convalescent phases of COVID-19. The repertoires were made available in a free public database intended to serve as a resource for research on the immune response to SARS-CoV-2. Deeply sampled blood TCRbeta repertoires from subjects exposed to, actively infected with, or recovered from COVID-19 were included in the dataset. The samples were drawn from two sources: the first 160 participants of the ongoing ImmuneRACE study, and 950 to 1,500 subjects contributed by 6 global collaborators. The prospective study material was composed of cDNA or gDNA derived from T cells, B-cell-depleted T cells, or PBMCs. Where available, HLA class I and class II types were obtained from metadata supplied by the sample provider rather than from assay-based typing. The sample metadata nearly always contained a de-identified subject ID, COVID-19 status, age in years and sex.

The collaborating institutions used their own protocols to collect whole blood in K2EDTA tubes. Collaborator samples were shipped for TCRbeta analysis as frozen whole blood, isolated PBMCs, or DNA extracted from either sample type. Study-wide conclusions, independent of this receptor: How much clinical and demographic metadata was included differed by source and by participant, and the metadata was provided uncurated.

The sequence was obtained from a human donor in a cohort sampled during active COVID-19. The sequenced material came from peripheral blood. Here the chain combines TRBV19 and TRBJ2-1; TRBD2 agrees with 9 junctional bases. The bases read TGTGCCAGTAGTATAGGTCTAGCGGGAAATGAGCAGTTCTTC. This codes for CASSIGLAGNEQFF.